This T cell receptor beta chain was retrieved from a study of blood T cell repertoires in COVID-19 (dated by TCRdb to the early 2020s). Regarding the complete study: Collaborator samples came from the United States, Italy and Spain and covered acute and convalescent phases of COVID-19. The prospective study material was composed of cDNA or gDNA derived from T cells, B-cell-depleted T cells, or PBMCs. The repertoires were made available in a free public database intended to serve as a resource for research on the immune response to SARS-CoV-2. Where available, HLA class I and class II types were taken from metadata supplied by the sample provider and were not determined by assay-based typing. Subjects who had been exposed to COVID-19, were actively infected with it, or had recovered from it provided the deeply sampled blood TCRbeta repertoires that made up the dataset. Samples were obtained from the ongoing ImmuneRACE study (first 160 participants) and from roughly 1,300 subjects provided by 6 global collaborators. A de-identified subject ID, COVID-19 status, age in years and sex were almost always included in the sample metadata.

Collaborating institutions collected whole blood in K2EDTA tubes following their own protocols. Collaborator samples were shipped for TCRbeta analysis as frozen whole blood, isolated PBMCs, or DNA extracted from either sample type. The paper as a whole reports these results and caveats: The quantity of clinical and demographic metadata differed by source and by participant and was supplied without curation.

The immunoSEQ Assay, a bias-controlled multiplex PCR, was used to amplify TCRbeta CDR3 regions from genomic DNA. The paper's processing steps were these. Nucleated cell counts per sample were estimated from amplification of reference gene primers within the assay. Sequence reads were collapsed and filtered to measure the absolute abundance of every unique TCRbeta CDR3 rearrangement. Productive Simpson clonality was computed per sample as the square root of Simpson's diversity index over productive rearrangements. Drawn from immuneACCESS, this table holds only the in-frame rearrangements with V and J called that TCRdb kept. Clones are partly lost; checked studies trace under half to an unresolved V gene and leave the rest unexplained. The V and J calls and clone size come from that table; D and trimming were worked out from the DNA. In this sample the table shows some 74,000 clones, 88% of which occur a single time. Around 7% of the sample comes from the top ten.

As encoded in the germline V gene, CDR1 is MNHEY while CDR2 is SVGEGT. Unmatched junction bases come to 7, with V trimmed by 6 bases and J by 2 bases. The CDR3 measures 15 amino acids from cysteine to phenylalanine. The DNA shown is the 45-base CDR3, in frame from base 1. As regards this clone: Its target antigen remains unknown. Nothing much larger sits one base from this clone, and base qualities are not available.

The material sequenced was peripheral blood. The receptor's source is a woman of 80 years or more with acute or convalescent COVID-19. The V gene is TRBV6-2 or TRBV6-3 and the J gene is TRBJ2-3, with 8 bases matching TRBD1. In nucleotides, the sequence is TGTGCCAGCAGCCCGACAGGGGTTTCCACAGATACGCAGTATTTT. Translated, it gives CASSPTGVSTDTQYF.